Shown below are 30 T cell receptor beta chains from a single sample sequenced in a study of cytomegalovirus exposure and HLA in healthy donors. Assay: immunoSEQ multiplex PCR; the TCRdb copy retains only in-frame clones and omits some. The table has 250,000 to 350,000 clones, roughly 90% seen once; the top ten hold about 0.99%. Specimen: PBMCs. These receptors were taken from a young woman in good health and CMV-seronegative.

V gene TRBV18 combines with J gene TRBJ2-1; TRBD1 aligns across 8 bases. This CDR3 has 14 amino acids. Germline assignment: CDR1 KGHSH and CDR2 LQKENI. V lost 3 bases, J lost 6 bases, and 4 bases stayed unmatched. The CDR3 protein is CASSPRQGPNEQFF. DNA for the CDR3: TGTGCCAGCTCACCCCGACAGGGGCCCAATGAGCAGTTCTTC.

Here the CDR3 DNA reads TGTGCCAGCAGTTCGCGGCTAGCGGGAGGGGGCTACGAGCAGTACTTC. It encodes CASSSRLAGGGYEQYF. The rearrangement joins TRBV27 to TRBJ2-7; 12 bases fit TRBD2. Trimming at V came to 4 bases and at J to 3 bases, leaving 7 bases not matched to a gene. This CDR3 has 16 amino acids. CDR1 is MNHEY and CDR2 is SMNVEV in the germline V gene (reference sequence).

The genes are TRBV5-1 and TRBJ2-1; unclear D gene. CDR1 SGHRS and CDR2 YFSETQ come from the germline V gene. The CDR3 consists of 15 residues. Trimming left V 0 bases short and J 0 bases short, with 7 bases between. The CDR3 reads CASSLAESSYNEQFF. The CDR3 DNA follows: TGCGCCAGCAGCTTGGCGGAGAGCTCCTACAATGAGCAGTTCTTC.

The CDR3 DNA is TGCGCCAGCAGCCAAGATCGAACGGGAGCCCCCTACAATGAGCAGTTCTTC. Its translation: CASSQDRTGAPYNEQFF. The V and J genes are TRBV4-1 and TRBJ2-1, with D possibly being TRBD2 (6 bases). The V gene lost 0 bases and the J gene lost 2 bases, with 14 bases spanning the gap. The CDR3 contains 17 residues. The germline gives CDR1 MGHRA, CDR2 YSYEKL.

V gene TRBV28 combines with J gene TRBJ2-1; D possibly corresponds to TRBD1 (6 bases). The CDR3 runs 14 residues. CDR1 MDHEN and CDR2 SYDVKM come from the germline V gene. Trimming removed 7 bases at V and 4 bases at J, with 14 bases between. The CDR3 region has the DNA TGTGCCAGCAAACCGGGACACCCATACAATGAGCAGTTCTTC. Amino acids: CASKPGHPYNEQFF.

This chain joins TRBV21-1 and TRBJ2-1; the listed D gene, TRBD1, was not tested against the DNA. TRBV21-1 is labeled a pseudogene. The CDR3 extends over 16 amino acids. The CDR3 spells CASSNLWRTGKNEQFF. The CDR3 DNA reads TGTGCCAGCAGCAATCTATGGAGGACAGGGAAGAATGAGCAGTTCTTC.

This chain joins TRBV27 and TRBJ2-7; 8 positions match TRBD2. Germline V gene data show CDR1 as MNHEY and CDR2 as SMNVEV (reference sequence). This CDR3 has 14 amino acids. The CDR3 sequence is CQTRGGTSRVEQYF. In DNA, the CDR3 is TGTCAAACCCGGGGTGGGACTAGTAGAGTTGAGCAGTACTTC.

The J gene is TRBJ2-5, the V gene TRBV27, with a possible D match to TRBD2 (6 bases). The CDR3 covers 14 residues. Germline V gene sequence: CDR1 MNHEY, CDR2 SMNVEV (reference sequence). The V and J ends lost 2 bases and 5 bases respectively, with 12 bases between them. The CDR3 DNA is TGTGCCAGCAGTTTAAGCCGGGGGATGGAGACCCAGTACTTC. Translating gives CASSLSRGMETQYF.

The V gene is TRBV7-2, the J gene TRBJ1-1, with D tentatively TRBD1 (5 bases). This CDR3 is 14 amino acids long. V was shortened by 6 bases and J by 0 bases, with 11 bases between the two germline ends. Germline V CDR1 and CDR2: SGHTA, FQGNSA. CDR3 bases: TGTGCCAGCAGGCCGGGACTCTTGAACACTGAAGCTTTCTTT. This codes for CASRPGLLNTEAFF.

The chain recombines TRBV19 with TRBJ2-2; D is undetermined. This CDR3 region has 15 residues. The ends were cut back, 1 base at V and 1 base at J, with 7 bases in the middle. Germline V gives CDR1 LNHDA, CDR2 SQIVND (reference sequence). As DNA, the CDR3 is TGTGCCAGTAGTATAGGTCCCGGGAACACCGGGGAGCTGTTTTTT. Its protein is CASSIGPGNTGELFF.

This rearrangement joins TRBV18 to TRBJ1-5; 7 positions agree with TRBD1. Germline V gene data show CDR1 as KGHSH and CDR2 as LQKENI. This CDR3 is built from 17 residues. The V segment lost 3 bases and the J segment 7 bases; nucleotides outside the gene matches: 15. CDR3 protein: CASSPQPPHRGGQPQHF. The CDR3 coding sequence is TGTGCCAGCTCACCCCAGCCCCCCCACAGGGGCGGGCAGCCCCAGCATTTT.

The V call is TRBV4-1, the J call TRBJ2-1; 7 nucleotides line up with TRBD2. V shed 2 bases, J shed 9 bases, and the junction held 7 bases outside the gene matches. The germline gives CDR1 MGHRA, CDR2 YSYEKL. The CDR3 totals 14 residues. In nucleotides, the CDR3 is TGCGCCAGCAGCCAATTCTCCGCGGGAGTTGAGCAGTTCTTC. It codes for CASSQFSAGVEQFF.

The CDR3 DNA reads as TGCGCCAGCGGTTCTCAGCGGGAGGGTGCTAGCACAGATACGCAGTATTTT. Its translation: CASGSQREGASTDTQYF. The chain couples TRBV5-1 to TRBJ2-3; 10 bases line up with TRBD2. The CDR3 spans 17 residues. Losses at the gene ends were 7 bases for V and 0 bases for J; bases not matched to a gene: 11. Germline CDR1 is SGHRS and CDR2 is YFSETQ. Combining the CDR3 with reference TRBV5-1 and TRBJ2-3 gives the whole variable domain KAGVTQTPRYLIKTRGQQVTLSCSPISGHRSVSWYQQTPGQGLQFLFEYFSETQRNKGNFPGRFSGRQFSNSRSEMNVSTLELGDSALYLCASGSQREGASTDTQYFGPGTRLTVL.

The chain couples TRBV6-1 to TRBJ1-2; D may be TRBD1 (5 bases). Germline loops: CDR1 MNHNS, CDR2 SASEGT. This CDR3 is 12 amino acids long. The germline V and J ends were trimmed by 1 base and 8 bases, with 8 bases remaining between them. CDR3 protein: CASSEGGGGYTF. The CDR3 region has the DNA TGTGCCAGCAGTGAAGGGGGCGGAGGCTACACCTTC.

The CDR3 region has the DNA TGCGCCAGCACCCCCGGGACAGGGGACACTGAAGCTTTCTTT. This codes for CASTPGTGDTEAFF. This rearrangement joins TRBV10-1 to TRBJ1-1; 10 positions match TRBD1. Per the germline V gene, CDR1 is WNHNN and CDR2 is SYGVQD (reference sequence). The CDR3 is 14 residues long. V lost 7 bases and J lost 3; bases outside the gene matches: 5.

This chain links TRBV27 with TRBJ2-1, with a weak D call TRBD1 (7 bases). With 0 bases removed from V and 14 bases from J, the gap between germline ends came to 17 bases. Germline assignment: CDR1 MNHEY and CDR2 SMNVEV (reference sequence). The CDR3 runs 14 residues. CDR3 DNA: TGTGCCAGCAGTTTATCTCCCGGTCAGGGGGGAAAGTTCTTC. Its protein product is CASSLSPGQGGKFF.

The chain carries TRBV27 and TRBJ2-3; D may be TRBD2 (6 bases). CDR1 and CDR2 from the germline V gene are MNHEY and SMNVEV (reference sequence). This CDR3 has 13 amino acids. V lost 4 bases and J lost 2, with 7 bases in between. The CDR3 DNA follows: TGTGCCAGCAGTTGGGACTTCACAGATACGCAGTATTTT. Translated, it gives CASSWDFTDTQYF.

The chain recombines TRBV28 with TRBJ2-7; D possibly corresponds to TRBD2 (5 bases). The CDR3 is 14 residues long. Germline V gene sequence: CDR1 MDHEN, CDR2 SYDVKM. The V gene lost 5 bases and the J gene lost 0 bases, with 11 bases spanning the gap. The CDR3 nucleotides read TGTGCCAGCAGTCCTGGACTTAGCTCCTACGAGCAGTACTTC. It specifies CASSPGLSSYEQYF. The full variable domain, rest sourced from reference TRBV28 and TRBJ2-7, is DVKVTQSSRYLVKRTGEKVFLECVQDMDHENMFWYRQDPGLGLRLIYFSYDVKMKEKGDIPEGYSVSREKKERFSLILESASTNQTSMYLCASSPGLSSYEQYFGPGTRLTVT.

The chain links TRBV29-1 to TRBJ1-5, with D uncertain. The CDR3 has 13 amino acids. Germline loops: CDR1 SQVTM, CDR2 ANQGSEA. With 6 bases removed from V and 0 bases from J, the gap between germline ends came to 9 bases. The CDR3 DNA follows: TGCAGCGTCGGGGAGAATAGCAATCAGCCCCAGCATTTT. Translating it yields CSVGENSNQPQHF.

The chain links TRBV4-3 to TRBJ2-5, with 12 bases aligning to TRBD2. Trimming at V came to 0 bases and at J to 4 bases, leaving 9 bases not matched to a gene. CDR1 and CDR2 (germline): LGHNA, YSLEER. The CDR3 is made up of 18 amino acids. CDR3 amino acids: CASSQELPLTSGRETQYF. The DNA for the CDR3 is TGCGCCAGCAGCCAAGAGCTCCCGCTGACTAGCGGGAGAGAGACCCAGTACTTC.

The CDR3 DNA reads as TGTGCCAGCAGCCCCGATATAAGAGTCTATGCTAACTATGGCTACACCTTC. This sequence encodes CASSPDIRVYANYGYTF. This sequence joins TRBV5-4 and TRBJ1-2; D uncertain. This CDR3 has 17 residues. The V end was cut by 4 bases, the J end by 0 bases, with 19 bases between. The germline V gene has CDR1 SGHNT and CDR2 YYREEE (reference sequence).

This chain uses TRBV6-1 with TRBJ2-1; 13 bases match TRBD2. Germline values: CDR1 MNHNS, CDR2 SASEGT. V shed 4 bases, J shed 13 bases, and the junction held 4 bases outside the gene matches. The CDR3 is 13 amino acids. The CDR3 nucleotides are TGTGCCAGCAGTGCGAAGGGACTAGCGGGACAGTTCTTC. Its translation: CASSAKGLAGQFF.

Here the CDR3 DNA reads TGTGCCAGCAGTGCCCAATTGGACCGGAATCGGGGTCAAGAGACCCAGTACTTC. The encoded protein is CASSAQLDRNRGQETQYF. V and J are TRBV25-1 and TRBJ2-5, with D tentatively TRBD2 (5 bases). V was trimmed by 4 bases and J by 2 bases, leaving 23 bases between them. This CDR3 comprises 18 residues. Germline CDR1 MGHDK, CDR2 SYGVNS. The variable domain in full, with the rest retrieved from reference TRBV25-1 and TRBJ2-5, is EADIYQTPRYLVIGTGKKITLECSQTMGHDKMYWYQQDPGMELHLIHYSYGVNSTEKGDLSSESTVSRIRTEHFPLTLESARPSHTSQYLCASSAQLDRNRGQETQYFGPGTRLLVL.

V gene TRBV25-1 combines with J gene TRBJ1-1; D possibly corresponds to TRBD1 (6 bases). The V end was cut by 4 bases, the J end by 10 bases, with 19 bases between. Germline CDR1 and CDR2: MGHDK and SYGVNS. CDR3 length equals 14 residues. The CDR3 loop is CASSAPDRTRRAFF. Written as DNA, the CDR3 is TGTGCCAGCAGTGCCCCCGACAGGACGAGGAGAGCTTTCTTT.

This clone was observed a few times. The V and J genes are TRBV28 and TRBJ2-7, with 7 bases matching TRBD2. Germline values: CDR1 MDHEN, CDR2 SYDVKM. After removal of 0 bases from V and 2 bases from J, the junction contained 1 base not matched to a gene. The CDR3 is 14 residues long. The CDR3 is CASSLWLAAYEQYF. As DNA, the CDR3 is TGTGCCAGCAGTTTATGGCTAGCGGCCTACGAGCAGTACTTC.

This rearrangement joins TRBV9 to TRBJ2-5; 8 bases align to TRBD1. This CDR3 spans 15 amino acids. The germline V gene has CDR1 SGDLS and CDR2 YYNGEE. V lost 4 bases, J lost 5 bases, and 10 bases stayed unmatched. CDR3 DNA: TGTGCCAGCAGCCCTGGGGCAGGGGGCAGCGAGACCCAGTACTTC. Residues: CASSPGAGGSETQYF.

This clone was counted a single time. The chain combines TRBV27 with TRBJ1-3, with D possibly matching TRBD1 (6 bases). The CDR3 is 14 residues long. The V and J ends lost 6 bases and 3 bases respectively, with 12 bases between them. Germline V CDR1 and CDR2: MNHEY, SMNVEV (reference sequence). DNA of the CDR3: TGTGCCAGCAGACTAAAGGGGGATGGAAACACCATATATTTT. Encoded protein: CASRLKGDGNTIYF.

This clone has only one observation. CDR3 protein: CASSQGAGGLGNIQYF. CDR3 nucleotide sequence: TGTGCCAGCAGCCAAGGGGCGGGAGGGCTAGGAAACATTCAGTACTTC. The chain recombines TRBV11-2 with TRBJ2-4; 9 positions match TRBD2. The CDR3 has 16 amino acids. Germline CDR1 is SGHAT and CDR2 is FQNNGV. The trim removed 5 bases at V and 6 bases at J, leaving 11 bases unmatched.

This chain joins TRBV4-1 and TRBJ1-1, with TRBD1 matching over 9 bases. CDR3 size: 14 residues. Germline values: CDR1 MGHRA, CDR2 YSYEKL. V shed 4 bases, J shed 4 bases, and the junction held 4 bases outside the gene matches. CDR3 loop: CASSRNRGRTEAFF. Written as DNA, the CDR3 is TGCGCCAGCAGCCGGAACAGGGGGCGCACTGAAGCTTTCTTT.

The chain joins TRBV4-1 to TRBJ2-7; D is uncertain. The CDR3 is made up of 12 amino acids. CDR1 is MGHRA and CDR2 is YSYEKL in the germline V gene. V was clipped by 0 bases and J by 6 bases, with 6 bases between them. The CDR3 DNA is TGCGCCAGCAGCCAAGATTTCCGCGAGCAGTACTTC. Its translation: CASSQDFREQYF.